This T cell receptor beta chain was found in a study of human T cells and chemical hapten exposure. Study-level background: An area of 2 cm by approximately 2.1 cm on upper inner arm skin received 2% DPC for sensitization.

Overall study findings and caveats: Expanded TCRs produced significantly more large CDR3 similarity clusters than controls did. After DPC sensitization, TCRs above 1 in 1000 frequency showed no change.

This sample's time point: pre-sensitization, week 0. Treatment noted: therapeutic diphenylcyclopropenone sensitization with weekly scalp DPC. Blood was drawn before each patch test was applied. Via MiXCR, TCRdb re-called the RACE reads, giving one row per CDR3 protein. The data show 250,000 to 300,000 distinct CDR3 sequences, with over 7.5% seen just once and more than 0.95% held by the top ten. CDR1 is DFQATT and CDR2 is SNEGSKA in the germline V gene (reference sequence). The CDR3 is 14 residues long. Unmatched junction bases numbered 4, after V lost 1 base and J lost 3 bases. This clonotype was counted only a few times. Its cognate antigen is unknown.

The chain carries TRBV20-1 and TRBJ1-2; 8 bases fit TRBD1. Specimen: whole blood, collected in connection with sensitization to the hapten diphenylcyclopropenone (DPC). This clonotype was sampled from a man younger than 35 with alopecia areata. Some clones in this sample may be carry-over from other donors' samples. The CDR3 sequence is CSARVAGGDYGYTF. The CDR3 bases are TGCAGTGCTAGAGTAGCAGGGGGCGACTATGGCTACACCTTC.